One and the same sample provided the 13 T cell receptor beta chains below, sequenced in a study of shared clonotypes between healthy human individuals (dated by TCRdb to 2020 to 2022). Preparation of the library involved the immunoSEQ multiplex PCR assay. TCRdb's version of the immuneACCESS table is confined to in-frame rearrangements and falls short of the full clone set. An unresolved V gene accounts for under half of the shortfall where checked; the remainder is of unknown origin. The sample table contains some 200,000 clones; only one count was recorded for around 93% of them. 0.067% of the sample lies in the top ten. The specimen was naive CD4+ T cells sorted from blood. The cell subset or site label, read with the paper, signifies: CD45RA+ positively selected. These TCRs come from a woman aged 25 to 39 in good health.

The rearrangement links TRBV6-5 to TRBJ2-7; D not resolved. The ends were cut back, 5 bases at V and 4 bases at J, with 12 bases in the middle. The CDR3 runs 13 residues. Germline CDR1 reads MNHEY; CDR2 reads SVGAGI. The CDR3 coding sequence is TGTGCCAGCAGTCCGGAAACTAATTACGAGCAGTACTTC. As protein: CASSPETNYEQYF.

The V gene is TRBV11-2, the J gene TRBJ1-2; 7 bases agree with TRBD1. The CDR3 covers 16 residues. Per the germline V gene, CDR1 is SGHAT and CDR2 is FQNNGV. J lost 6 bases, V lost 1 base, and 11 bases had no gene match. DNA for the CDR3: TGTGCCAGCAGCTTAGGATCACTACAGGGGCGGAATGGCTACACCTTC. This encodes CASSLGSLQGRNGYTF.

The CDR3: CASSREVPGYEQYF. CDR3 coding DNA: TGCGCCAGCAGCCGTGAGGTCCCTGGCTACGAGCAGTACTTC. V gene TRBV5-1 combines with J gene TRBJ2-7, with D uncertain. V was trimmed by 4 bases and J by 3 bases, leaving 14 bases between them. The germline V gene encodes CDR1 SGHRS and CDR2 YFSETQ. The CDR3 is 14 amino acids. Full variable domain (outside the CDR3, taken from reference TRBV5-1 and TRBJ2-7): KAGVTQTPRYLIKTRGQQVTLSCSPISGHRSVSWYQQTPGQGLQFLFEYFSETQRNKGNFPGRFSGRQFSNSRSEMNVSTLELGDSALYLCASSREVPGYEQYFGPGTRLTVT.

In nucleotides, the CDR3 is TGTGCCAGCAGTGCCGGGAGGTTCGCTTTCACCGGGGAGCTGTTTTTT. Residues: CASSAGRFAFTGELFF. This sequence joins TRBV28 and TRBJ2-2; 7 positions match TRBD2. The CDR3 has 16 residues. CDR1 is MDHEN, CDR2 SYDVKM, per germline. V shed 5 bases, J shed 4 bases, and the junction held 10 bases outside the gene matches.

A few counts support this clone. The chain joins TRBV6-5 to TRBJ2-7; D unresolved. Germline CDR1 reads MNHEY; CDR2 reads SVGAGI. V shed 8 bases and J shed 6 bases, with 20 bases lying between them. The CDR3 has 14 amino acids. The CDR3, as DNA: TGTGCCAGCCATGCTGTCCTGGCGTCGCGCGAGCAGTACTTC. It yields the protein CASHAVLASREQYF.

This chain links TRBV2 with TRBJ2-1, with a tentative D call TRBD2 (5 bases). The V and J ends lost 5 bases and 9 bases respectively, with 11 bases between them. CDR1 and CDR2 (germline): SNHLY, FYNNEI. CDR3 size: 12 residues. The CDR3 DNA is TGTGCCAGCAGTCCCACTAGGACTGAGCAGTTCTTC. Encoded protein: CASSPTRTEQFF.

The chain links TRBV13 to TRBJ2-7; the D is unclear. Germline V gene sequence: CDR1 PRHDT, CDR2 FYEKMQ (reference sequence). CDR3 length: 14 residues. V was trimmed by 3 bases and J by 6 bases, leaving 15 bases between them. CDR3 region: CASSFPARDGEQYF. CDR3 in DNA: TGTGCCAGCAGCTTCCCAGCGAGAGACGGCGAGCAGTACTTC.

The V and J genes are TRBV28 and TRBJ1-1, with TRBD1 identical over 10 bases. The CDR3 spans 14 residues. Germline values: CDR1 MDHEN, CDR2 SYDVKM. V lost 6 bases, J lost 11 bases, and 12 bases stayed unmatched. The CDR3 bases are TGTGCCAGCAGCCTCGGGACAGGGGCAAGTGGGGCTTTCTTT. It codes for CASSLGTGASGAFF.

This sequence joins TRBV2 and TRBJ1-4; D uncertain. V was cut by 7 bases and J by 2 bases, with 17 bases left in between. This CDR3 has 16 amino acids. The germline gives CDR1 SNHLY, CDR2 FYNNEI. The CDR3 is CASTRWGSVTNEKLFF. CDR3 DNA sequence: TGTGCCAGCACTCGGTGGGGATCTGTCACTAATGAAAAACTGTTTTTT.

This clone came up once. The rearrangement links TRBV15 to TRBJ2-7; D may be TRBD2 (5 bases). Germline CDR1 is LNHNV and CDR2 is YYDKDF (reference sequence). Between the trimmed V and J ends, which lost 4 bases and 5 bases, there was a span of 18 bases. CDR3 length: 15 amino acids. CDR3: CATSTGVAARDEQYF. The CDR3 nucleotides read TGTGCCACCAGCACCGGGGTGGCCGCGAGGGACGAGCAGTACTTC.

The V gene is TRBV10-3, the J gene TRBJ2-7; D remains ambiguous. Trimming shortened V by 4 bases and J by 3 bases, and 13 bases separated the two germline ends. The V gene's germline CDR1 is ENHRY and CDR2 SYGVKD. The CDR3 covers 14 residues. In DNA form, the CDR3 reads TGTGCCATCAGTGCTGGAGCGAGTGGCTACGAGCAGTACTTC. It translates to CAISAGASGYEQYF.

V and J are TRBV5-1 and TRBJ2-7; 11 nucleotides match TRBD1. CDR1 and CDR2 from the germline V gene are SGHRS and YFSETQ. Unmatched junction bases numbered 10, after V lost 0 bases and J lost 5 bases. The CDR3 is 17 amino acids. The CDR3 DNA reads as TGCGCCAGCAGCTTGGCCTCTGGACAGGGGGCTTTTAACGAGCAGTACTTC. Its translation: CASSLASGQGAFNEQYF.

The V gene is TRBV10-3, the J gene TRBJ2-7; D not certain. Germline V gives CDR1 ENHRY, CDR2 SYGVKD. This CDR3 is 16 amino acids long. The V and J ends lost 0 bases and 2 bases respectively, with 14 bases between them. Written as DNA, the CDR3 is TGTGCCATCAGTGAGTCGAAAGAAAGGATCCCCTACGAGCAGTACTTC. This sequence encodes CAISESKERIPYEQYF.